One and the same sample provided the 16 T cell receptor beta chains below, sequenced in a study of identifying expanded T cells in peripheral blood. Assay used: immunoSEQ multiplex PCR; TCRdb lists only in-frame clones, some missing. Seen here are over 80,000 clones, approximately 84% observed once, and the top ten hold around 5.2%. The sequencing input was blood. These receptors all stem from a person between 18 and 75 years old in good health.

CDR3 in DNA: TGTGCCAGCAGCTCAGAATTTCCAGGGAAGGAGGGCTACACCTTC. It translates to CASSSEFPGKEGYTF. The chain uses TRBV9 and TRBJ1-2; D is perhaps TRBD1 (5 bases). Germline V gives CDR1 SGDLS, CDR2 YYNGEE. V was pared by 4 bases and J by 8 bases, with 21 bases between. This CDR3 region has 15 residues.

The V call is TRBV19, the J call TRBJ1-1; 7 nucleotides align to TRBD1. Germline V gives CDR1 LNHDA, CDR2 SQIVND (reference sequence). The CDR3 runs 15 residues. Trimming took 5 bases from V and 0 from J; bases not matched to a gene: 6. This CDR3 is CASSHQGGMNTEAFF. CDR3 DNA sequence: TGTGCCAGTAGTCACCAAGGGGGCATGAACACTGAAGCTTTCTTT. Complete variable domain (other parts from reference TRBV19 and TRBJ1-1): DGGITQSPKYLFRKEGQNVTLSCEQNLNHDAMYWYRQDPGQGLRLIYYSQIVNDFQKGDIAEGYSVSREKKESFPLTVTSAQKNPTAFYLCASSHQGGMNTEAFFGQGTRLTVV.

This chain's CDR3 is CASSFSGQGYEQYF. In nucleotides, the CDR3 is TGTGCCAGCAGCTTCTCGGGACAGGGCTACGAGCAGTACTTC. J is TRBJ2-7 and V is TRBV7-9; 9 bases align to TRBD1. This CDR3 is 14 amino acids long. Germline trimming cut 3 bases from V and 3 bases from J; bases unmatched to any gene: 3. The V gene's germline CDR1 is SEHNR and CDR2 FQNEAQ (reference sequence).

CDR3 sequence reads: CASSNELQGIIYEQYF. The CDR3 nucleotides are TGTGCCAGCAGCAATGAGTTACAGGGAATAATCTACGAGCAGTACTTC. This chain uses TRBV4-2 with TRBJ2-7, with a possible D match to TRBD1 (6 bases). Germline loops: CDR1 LGHNA, CDR2 YNFKEQ. Trimming took off 5 bases at V and 3 bases at J, with 20 bases between the two ends. The CDR3 has 16 residues.

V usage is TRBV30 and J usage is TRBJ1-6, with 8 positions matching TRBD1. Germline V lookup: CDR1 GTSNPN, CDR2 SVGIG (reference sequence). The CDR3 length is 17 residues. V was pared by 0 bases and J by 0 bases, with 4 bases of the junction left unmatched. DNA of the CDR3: TGTGCCTGGAGTGTACAGGGGGTCAGCTCCTATAATTCACCCCTCCACTTT. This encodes CAWSVQGVSSYNSPLHF.

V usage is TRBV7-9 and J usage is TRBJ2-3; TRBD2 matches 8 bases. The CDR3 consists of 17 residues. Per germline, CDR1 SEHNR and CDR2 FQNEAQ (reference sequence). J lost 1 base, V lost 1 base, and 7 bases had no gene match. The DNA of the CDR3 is TGTGCCAGCAGCTTAGGACAAGCGGGGGATCGCACAGATACGCAGTATTTT. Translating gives CASSLGQAGDRTDTQYF.

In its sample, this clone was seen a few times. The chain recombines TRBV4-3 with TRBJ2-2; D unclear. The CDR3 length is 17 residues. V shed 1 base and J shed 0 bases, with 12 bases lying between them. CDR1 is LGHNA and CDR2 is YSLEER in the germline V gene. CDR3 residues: CASSQAVASANTGELFF. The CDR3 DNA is TGCGCCAGCAGCCAAGCGGTCGCATCAGCGAACACCGGGGAGCTGTTTTTT.

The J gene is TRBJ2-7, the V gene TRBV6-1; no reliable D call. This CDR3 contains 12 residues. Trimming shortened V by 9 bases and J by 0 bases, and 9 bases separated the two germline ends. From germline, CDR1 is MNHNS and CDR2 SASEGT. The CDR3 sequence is CARQTLSYEQYF. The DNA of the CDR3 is TGTGCCAGACAGACGCTCTCCTACGAGCAGTACTTC.

The CDR3 region has the DNA TGTGCCAGCAGTGAAACGAGGAGTCTAGCGGAGAACAACGAGCAGTACTTC. It encodes CASSETRSLAENNEQYF. V gene TRBV6-1 combines with J gene TRBJ2-7, with 7 bases identical to TRBD2. The ends lost 2 bases at V and 5 bases at J; junction bases unmatched: 15. CDR3 size: 17 residues. Germline V lookup: CDR1 MNHNS, CDR2 SASEGT.

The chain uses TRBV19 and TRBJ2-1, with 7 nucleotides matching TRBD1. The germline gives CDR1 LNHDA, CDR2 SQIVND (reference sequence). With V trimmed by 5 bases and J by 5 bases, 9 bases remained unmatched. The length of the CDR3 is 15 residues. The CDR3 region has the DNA TGTGCCAGTAGTGTATACAGGGGATCGGACAATGAGCAGTTCTTC. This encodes CASSVYRGSDNEQFF.

CDR3 loop: CASRGTSYGEQYF. CDR3 in DNA: TGTGCCAGCAGGGGAACATCGTATGGCGAGCAGTACTTC. The rearrangement uses TRBV6-6 and TRBJ2-7; the D is unclear. Trimming removed 6 bases from V and 6 bases from J, with 15 bases in between. This CDR3 is built from 13 residues. Germline values: CDR1 MNHNY, CDR2 SVGAGI (reference sequence).

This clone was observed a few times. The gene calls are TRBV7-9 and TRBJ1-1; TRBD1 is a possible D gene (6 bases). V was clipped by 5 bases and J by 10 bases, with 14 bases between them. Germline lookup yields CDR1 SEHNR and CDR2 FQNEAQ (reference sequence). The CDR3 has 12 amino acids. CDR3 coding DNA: TGTGCCAGCAGCCCCAAACAGGGAACAGCTTTCTTT. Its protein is CASSPKQGTAFF.

The CDR3 nucleotides read TGTGCCAGCAGCAACGGCAGGGGACAGAAGCACATGAACACTGAAGCTTTCTTT. Its translation is CASSNGRGQKHMNTEAFF. The V call is TRBV7-9, the J call TRBJ1-1, with 7 bases matching TRBD1. V lost 5 bases and J lost 0; bases outside the gene matches: 15. This CDR3 is built from 18 residues. CDR1 SEHNR and CDR2 FQNEAQ come from the germline V gene (reference sequence).

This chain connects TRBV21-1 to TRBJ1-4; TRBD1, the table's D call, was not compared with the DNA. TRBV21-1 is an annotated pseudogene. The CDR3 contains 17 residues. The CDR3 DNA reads TGTGCCAGCAGCCACAGGACCCAACGGGCAACTAATGAAAAACTGTTTTTT. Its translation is CASSHRTQRATNEKLFF.

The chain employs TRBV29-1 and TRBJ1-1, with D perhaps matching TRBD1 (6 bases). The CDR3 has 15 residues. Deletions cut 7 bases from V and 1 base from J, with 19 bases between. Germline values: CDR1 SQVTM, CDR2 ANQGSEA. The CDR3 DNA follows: TGCAGCGCCCAGATTTCCGGGACAACGAACACTGAAGCTTTCTTT. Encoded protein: CSAQISGTTNTEAFF.

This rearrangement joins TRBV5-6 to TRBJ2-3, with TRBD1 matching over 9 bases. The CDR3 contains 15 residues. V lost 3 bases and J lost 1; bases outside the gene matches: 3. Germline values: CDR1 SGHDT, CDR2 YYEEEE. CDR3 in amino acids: CASSSRDRGTDTQYF. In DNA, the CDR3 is TGTGCCAGCAGCTCCCGGGACAGGGGCACAGATACGCAGTATTTT.